The clone carrying this T cell receptor (beta chain) was counted only a few times. This specimen comes from a study of T cells in tumors after PD-1 blockade. Whole-study context: Patients had no prior checkpoint blockade, systemic immunosuppressants, or anti-cancer therapy within 4 weeks.

The CDR3 is made up of 16 amino acids. V lost 5 bases to trimming and J lost 2 bases, with 18 bases between them. CDR1 is SEHNR and CDR2 is FQNEAQ in the germline V gene (reference sequence). Repertoires were generated with immunoSEQ multiplex PCR, while TCRdb's copy carries only in-frame clones and drops some. The sample includes over 20,000 clones, about 84% of them seen just once. This clonotype was sampled from a human donor with basal cell carcinoma. The chain carries TRBV7-9 and TRBJ1-2; a weak D match, TRBD1 (5 bases). Sequencing used PBMCs, obtained after anti-PD-1 treatment. CDR3 in DNA: TGTGCCAGCAGCCGAAGCGGGCAGGGAGGGAACTATGGCTACACCTTC. This translates into CASSRSGQGGNYGYTF.